These T cell receptor beta chains were read from a single sample in a study of shared clonotypes between healthy human individuals. TCRdb keeps only in-frame clones here, not all; method: immunoSEQ multiplex PCR. The sample records approximately 2,000,000 clones, approximately 92% being singletons. Material for sequencing was naive CD8+ T cells from PBMCs. Receptors were obtained from a man between 18 and 35 years old in good health. Some clones in this sample may be carry-over from other donors' samples. Both conserved end residues are part of each CDR3. Each record gives: CDR3 protein, CDR3 DNA, V gene, J gene, clone size, D gene. A D gene is named only where the DNA matches it firmly. Clone size is stated in some rows and not others, as once, few, many or a class when expanded.

CASSLSRSLGDEQFF	TGTGCCAGCAGTTTATCGAGGAGCCTCGGGGATGAGCAGTTCTTC	TRBV27	TRBJ2-1	-	-
CAWNKGRSSGNTIYF	TGTGCCTGGAACAAGGGGAGAAGCTCTGGAAACACCATATATTTT	TRBV30	TRBJ1-3	once	-
CASSLTLRDTQYF	TGTGCCAGCAGCTTAACGCTGCGAGATACGCAGTATTTT	TRBV7-7	TRBJ2-3	once	-
CASSVWLGTEAFF	TGTGCCAGCAGCGTATGGCTTGGCACTGAAGCTTTCTTT	TRBV9	TRBJ1-1	-	-
CASSSGVQDFSYEQYF	TGTGCCAGCAGCTCGGGGGTCCAGGACTTCTCCTACGAGCAGTACTTC	TRBV7-9	TRBJ2-7	-	-
CASSQEGVSEQYF	TGCGCCAGCAGCCAAGAAGGGGTATCCGAGCAGTACTTC	TRBV4-1	TRBJ2-7	-	-
CASSLDLRNEQFF	TGTGCCAGCAGTTTGGACCTCCGGAATGAGCAGTTCTTC	TRBV27	TRBJ2-1	-	-
CASSSPGTGDRYGYTF	TGTGCCAGCAGCTCCCCCGGGACAGGGGATCGCTATGGCTACACCTTC	TRBV7-8	TRBJ1-2	-	TRBD1
CASSTGQGAGETQYF	TGTGCCAGCAGCACCGGACAGGGGGCGGGAGAGACCCAGTACTTC	TRBV11-2	TRBJ2-5	-	TRBD1
CASSQDGRQPQHF	TGCGCCAGCAGCCAAGACGGACGGCAGCCCCAGCATTTT	TRBV4-1	TRBJ1-5	-	-
CAISESLRAGNTIYF	TGTGCCATCAGTGAGTCGTTGCGAGCTGGAAACACCATATATTTT	TRBV10-3	TRBJ1-3	-	-
CASRSRQGGETQYF	TGTGCCAGCAGGTCTAGGCAGGGCGGTGAGACCCAGTACTTC	TRBV6-5	TRBJ2-5	-	-
CASSFVGSGSQYTDTQYF	TGTGCCAGCAGTTTTGTGGGGAGCGGGAGTCAATACACAGATACGCAGTATTTT	TRBV28	TRBJ2-3	-	TRBD2
CASSATTSGRGDEQFF	TGTGCCAGCAGTGCAACCACTAGCGGGAGGGGAGATGAGCAGTTCTTC	TRBV7-2	TRBJ2-1	-	TRBD2
CSVTTGLPAYEQYF	TGCAGCGTTACTACTGGGCTGCCCGCCTACGAGCAGTACTTC	TRBV29-1	TRBJ2-7	once	-
CASSLNLGAGGTDTQYF	TGTGCCAGCAGCCTAAACCTAGGGGCCGGGGGCACAGATACGCAGTATTTT	TRBV9	TRBJ2-3	-	-
CASTILPPGELFF	TGTGCCAGCACCATACTTCCTCCCGGGGAGCTGTTTTTT	TRBV27	TRBJ2-2	-	-
CATAGGHSEYTEAFF	TGTGCCACCGCCGGAGGCCACTCCGAGTACACTGAAGCTTTCTTT	TRBV15	TRBJ1-1	once	-
CASSGGAQPQHF	TGTGCCAGTAGTGGAGGGGCACAGCCCCAGCATTTT	TRBV19	TRBJ1-5	-	-
CASSTGTGTYEQYF	TGTGCCAGCAGCACCGGGACAGGAACCTACGAGCAGTACTTC	TRBV5-6	TRBJ2-7	once	TRBD1
CAWSGLRDLNTEAFF	TGTGCCTGGAGTGGACTTCGGGATTTGAACACTGAAGCTTTCTTT	TRBV30	TRBJ1-1	-	-
CATSERSAGAHEQYF	TGTGCCACCAGCGAGCGATCCGCCGGGGCCCACGAGCAGTACTTC	TRBV15	TRBJ2-7	-	-
CATSSRGEQYF	TGTGCCACCAGCAGTAGAGGGGAGCAGTACTTC	TRBV15	TRBJ2-7	once	-
CASSERGTDLNYNEQFF	TGTGCCAGCAGTGAAAGGGGGACAGATCTAAACTACAATGAGCAGTTCTTC	TRBV6-1	TRBJ2-1	-	TRBD1
CASSHPWGSANYGYTF	TGCGCCAGCAGCCACCCCTGGGGCAGCGCTAACTATGGCTACACCTTC	TRBV4-1	TRBJ1-2	-	-
CASSPWDNPTSTDTQYF	TGTGCCAGCAGTCCGTGGGACAACCCAACTAGCACAGATACGCAGTATTTT	TRBV27	TRBJ2-3	-	-
CASSVGGSWQETQYF	TGTGCCAGCAGCGTCGGCGGGAGTTGGCAAGAGACCCAGTACTTC	TRBV9	TRBJ2-5	-	TRBD2
CAWKRWRDNGNTIYF	TGTGCCTGGAAAAGGTGGAGGGACAATGGAAACACCATATATTTT	TRBV30	TRBJ1-3	-	-
CASSLDGVVETQYF	TGTGCCAGCAGCTTAGATGGGGTGGTAGAGACCCAGTACTTC	TRBV7-9	TRBJ2-5	-	-
CASPILPDRLYEQYF	TGTGCCAGCCCGATTCTTCCGGACCGTTTGTACGAGCAGTACTTC	TRBV6-4	TRBJ2-7	-	-
CASTDWAAGNTIYF	TGTGCCAGCACCGATTGGGCGGCTGGAAACACCATATATTTT	TRBV6-1	TRBJ1-3	-	-
CASSLDLGGNEQFF	TGTGCCAGCAGCTTAGATCTCGGAGGCAATGAGCAGTTCTTC	TRBV11-2	TRBJ2-1	-	-
CASSLAGGPGNEQFF	TGTGCCAGCAGTTTAGCGGGAGGGCCGGGCAATGAGCAGTTCTTC	TRBV27	TRBJ2-1	-	TRBD2
CASTLGASGPAEQFF	TGTGCCAGCACCCTTGGGGCTAGCGGCCCGGCGGAGCAGTTCTTC	TRBV13	TRBJ2-1	-	TRBD2
CASTPRGGKNTEAFF	TGTGCCAGCACCCCGCGGGGGGGTAAGAACACTGAAGCTTTCTTT	TRBV27	TRBJ1-1	-	-
CASSLIGITEAFF	TGTGCCAGCAGTTTAATTGGTATCACTGAAGCTTTCTTT	TRBV27	TRBJ1-1	-	-
CASSNRDRFYEQYF	TGTGCCAGCAGCAACCGGGACAGGTTCTACGAGCAGTACTTC	TRBV4-2	TRBJ2-7	-	TRBD1
CASSLRQGKYTEAFF	TGTGCCAGCAGCCTGAGACAGGGGAAATACACTGAAGCTTTCTTT	TRBV7-9	TRBJ1-1	-	TRBD1
CASSLTGGTGDPKDDEQYF	TGTGCCAGCAGTCTTACGGGCGGGACAGGGGACCCCAAAGACGACGAGCAGTACTTC	TRBV28	TRBJ2-7	-	TRBD1
CASSLVDQGEYEQYF	TGTGCCAGCAGTCTAGTAGACCAAGGGGAATACGAGCAGTACTTC	TRBV6-6	TRBJ2-7	once	-
CASSLGLPQSYEQYF	TGTGCCAGCAGTTTAGGACTACCGCAGTCCTACGAGCAGTACTTC	TRBV27	TRBJ2-7	-	-
CASSPDRGRQPQHF	TGTGCCAGCAGTCCAGACAGGGGACGTCAGCCCCAGCATTTT	TRBV28	TRBJ1-5	-	TRBD1
CAISESSSPSELFF	TGTGCCATCAGTGAGTCGTCATCACCCTCGGAGCTGTTTTTT	TRBV10-3	TRBJ2-2	-	-
CASSLGGSNYGYTF	TGTGCCAGCAGTTTAGGTGGCAGTAACTATGGCTACACCTTC	TRBV28	TRBJ1-2	-	-
CASSDLGAWEQYF	TGTGCCAGCAGCGATCTGGGGGCTTGGGAGCAGTACTTC	TRBV7-9	TRBJ2-7	-	-
CASSFPGLAGAEQFF	TGTGCCAGCAGCTTTCCGGGACTAGCGGGAGCTGAGCAGTTCTTC	TRBV7-9	TRBJ2-1	-	TRBD2
CASSYNQEGPGTDTQYF	TGTGCCAGCAGCTATAACCAGGAGGGCCCGGGGACAGATACGCAGTATTTT	TRBV5-6	TRBJ2-3	-	-
CASGLSNEQFF	TGTGCTAGTGGTTTGTCGAATGAGCAGTTCTTC	TRBV12-5	TRBJ2-1	-	-
CASSQKQGSKDGYTF	TGCGCCAGCAGCCAGAAACAGGGGAGTAAGGATGGCTACACCTTC	TRBV4-1	TRBJ1-2	-	TRBD1